These 3 T cell receptor beta chains share one sample of origin, sequenced in a study of blood T cell repertoires in COVID-19. The table came from immunoSEQ multiplex PCR; TCRdb's copy has only in-frame clones and leaves some out. The table includes over 200,000 clones, approximately 89% detected once. Material: peripheral blood. Receptors were obtained from a woman in her thirties or forties with acute or convalescent COVID-19.

V usage is TRBV29-1 and J usage is TRBJ2-2; D ambiguous. From germline, CDR1 is SQVTM and CDR2 ANQGSEA. The V gene lost 4 bases and the J gene lost 3 bases, with 6 bases spanning the gap. This CDR3 has 12 residues. In DNA, the CDR3 is TGCAGCGTTGTACGGGACACCGGGGAGCTGTTTTTT. Its protein is CSVVRDTGELFF.

The J gene is TRBJ2-3, the V gene TRBV2; D is undetermined. The CDR3 length is 11 residues. CDR1 and CDR2 from the germline V gene are SNHLY and FYNNEI. Trimming removed 10 bases at V and 3 bases at J, with 8 bases between. The CDR3 coding sequence is TGTGCCACCCAGAAAACAGATACGCAGTATTTT. Protein: CATQKTDTQYF.

The CDR3 loop reads CASSYLVAGGYNEQFF. The CDR3 DNA reads as TGTGCCAGCAGTTACTTAGTGGCGGGGGGATACAATGAGCAGTTCTTC. V usage is TRBV6-6 and J usage is TRBJ2-1; 8 positions match TRBD2. This CDR3 comprises 16 residues. CDR1 is MNHNY, CDR2 SVGAGI, per germline (reference sequence). The V gene end was trimmed by 1 base and the J gene end by 4 bases; junction bases not matched to a gene: 6.